Following are 18 T cell receptor beta chains from one sample sequenced in a study of cytomegalovirus exposure and HLA in healthy donors. In the PCR, 60 Vbeta and 13 Jbeta primers were used. TCRdb's table, derived via immunoSEQ multiplex PCR, lists solely in-frame clones and lacks some. The data contain 63,000 or so clones, approximately 74% of them singletons. The sample consisted of PBMCs. The receptors were sampled from a woman aged 25 to 45 in good health and CMV-seropositive.

The chain has TRBV5-1 and TRBJ1-1; no definite D call. From germline, CDR1 is SGHRS and CDR2 YFSETQ. Trimming stripped 0 bases from V and 11 bases from J, with 17 bases between. The CDR3 runs to 14 residues. The CDR3 sequence is CASSLDRELERAFF. The CDR3 region has the DNA TGCGCCAGCAGCTTGGACCGGGAGCTTGAGAGGGCTTTCTTT. Drawing the rest from reference TRBV5-1 and TRBJ1-1, the complete variable domain is KAGVTQTPRYLIKTRGQQVTLSCSPISGHRSVSWYQQTPGQGLQFLFEYFSETQRNKGNFPGRFSGRQFSNSRSEMNVSTLELGDSALYLCASSLDRELERAFFGQGTRLTVV.

The CDR3 loop is CASSLTSRSNEQFF. The CDR3 bases are TGCGCCAGCAGCTTGACTTCCCGAAGCAATGAGCAGTTCTTC. The V and J genes are TRBV5-1 and TRBJ2-1; D is unresolved. The ends were cut back, 1 base at V and 6 bases at J, with 11 bases in the middle. In germline, CDR1 is SGHRS, CDR2 YFSETQ. CDR3 size: 14 residues.

The CDR3 here is CASSVDSGINEQYF. CDR3 bases: TGTGCCAGCAGTGTGGATAGCGGGATCAACGAGCAGTACTTC. The chain carries TRBV2 and TRBJ2-7; 8 bases are shared with TRBD2. Trimming at V came to 4 bases and at J to 5 bases, leaving 7 bases not matched to a gene. CDR1 is SNHLY and CDR2 is FYNNEI in the germline V gene. The CDR3 is 14 residues long.

The rearrangement uses TRBV10-3 and TRBJ1-1; 9 bases match TRBD1. The CDR3 loop spans 14 amino acids. The trim removed 5 bases at V and 4 bases at J, leaving 5 bases unmatched. CDR1 and CDR2 from the germline V gene are ENHRY and SYGVKD. The CDR3 DNA reads TGTGCCATCAGTCCCGGGACAGGGACCACTGAAGCTTTCTTT. Encoded protein: CAISPGTGTTEAFF.

V and J are TRBV5-1 and TRBJ2-7; TRBD1 agrees at 8 bases. The CDR3 runs 14 residues. Trimming removed 1 base from V and 7 bases from J; junction bases left unmatched: 7. Looked up from germline, CDR1 is SGHRS and CDR2 is YFSETQ. The CDR3 region has the DNA TGCGCCAGCAGCTTGCTCCAGGGGGCTTGGGAGCAGTACTTC. Its translation is CASSLLQGAWEQYF.

The rearrangement links TRBV6-6 to TRBJ2-7; 9 bases are a match to TRBD1. This CDR3 has 13 residues. Germline loops: CDR1 MNHNY, CDR2 SVGAGI (reference sequence). The J segment lost 3 bases and the V segment lost 7 bases, leaving 4 bases of the junction unmatched. This chain's CDR3 is CASKRDRVYEQYF. CDR3 DNA sequence: TGTGCCAGCAAGAGGGACAGGGTCTACGAGCAGTACTTC.

This rearrangement joins TRBV15 to TRBJ1-1, with a possible D match to TRBD1 (5 bases). V was trimmed by 4 bases and J by 1 base, leaving 10 bases between them. Looked up from germline, CDR1 is LNHNV and CDR2 is YYDKDF (reference sequence). This CDR3 is built from 14 residues. Here the CDR3 DNA reads TGTGCCACCAGCACCCGACAGAAGAACACTGAAGCTTTCTTT. Protein sequence: CATSTRQKNTEAFF.

The rearrangement links TRBV30 to TRBJ1-1; D remains unclear. This CDR3 has 12 residues. Per germline, CDR1 GTSNPN and CDR2 SVGIG (reference sequence). V lost 1 base, J lost 6 bases, and 9 bases lay in between. Written as DNA, the CDR3 is TGTGCCTGGAGTGGCCAGAGGGCTGAAGCTTTCTTT. Its translation is CAWSGQRAEAFF.

The rearrangement links TRBV5-4 to TRBJ2-7; D may be TRBD1 (5 bases). V was clipped by 1 base and J by 1 base, with 15 bases between them. CDR3 length: 16 residues. Germline V gene data show CDR1 as SGHNT and CDR2 as YYREEE (reference sequence). The chain's CDR3 is CASSLYRLGPSYEQYF. The CDR3 DNA is TGTGCCAGCAGCTTGTACAGGCTGGGGCCATCCTACGAGCAGTACTTC.

This clone was seen more than once but under ten times. The CDR3 coding sequence is TGTGCCAGCAGCTTTACCCTCTCGACAAGAGGCACAGATACGCAGTATTTT. Translated, it gives CASSFTLSTRGTDTQYF. V is TRBV11-2 and J is TRBJ2-3; D is undetermined. There are 17 residues in the CDR3. From germline, CDR1 is SGHAT and CDR2 FQNNGV. Deletions cut 3 bases from V and 1 base from J, with 17 bases between.

The chain links TRBV10-2 to TRBJ2-1, with 9 nucleotides matching TRBD2. This CDR3 has 16 amino acids. V lost 7 bases, J lost 5 bases, and 12 bases stayed unmatched. CDR1 and CDR2 from the germline V gene are WSHSY and SAAADI. The CDR3 region is CASTAAGTSFDNEQFF. The CDR3 bases are TGCGCCAGCACTGCCGCCGGGACTAGCTTCGACAATGAGCAGTTCTTC.

This clone was detected once. V is TRBV29-1 and J is TRBJ2-5; D may be TRBD2 (7 bases). CDR1 and CDR2 (germline): SQVTM, ANQGSEA. The CDR3 length is 12 residues. V dropped 6 bases and J dropped 3 bases, with 11 bases sitting between them. The CDR3 protein is CSVRGAKETQYF. The CDR3 DNA reads TGCAGCGTCCGGGGGGCCAAAGAGACCCAGTACTTC.

The chain links TRBV27 to TRBJ2-7; a weak D match, TRBD1 (6 bases). The CDR3 extends over 13 amino acids. The germline V and J ends were trimmed by 6 bases and 3 bases, with 12 bases remaining between them. The germline gives CDR1 MNHEY, CDR2 SMNVEV (reference sequence). The CDR3 DNA follows: TGTGCCAGCAGAATGACAGGACGCTACGAGCAGTACTTC. Amino acids: CASRMTGRYEQYF.

This chain uses TRBV21-1 with TRBJ2-7; the table's TRBD2 call for D was not verified on the DNA. TRBV21-1 is described as a pseudogene. CDR3 length: 17 amino acids. The CDR3 DNA reads as TGTGCCAGCAGCTCCTGTCCGGGACTAGCGGGCTCCTACGAGCAGTACTTC. This translates into CASSSCPGLAGSYEQYF.

The CDR3 sequence is CASSLPGQGTEAFF. DNA of the CDR3: TGTGCCAGCAGCTTACCCGGACAGGGAACTGAAGCTTTCTTT. The genes are TRBV7-9 and TRBJ1-1, with 8 bases lining up with TRBD1. Trimming took 2 bases from V and 5 from J; bases not matched to a gene: 4. Germline V gene lookup returns CDR1 SEHNR and CDR2 FQNEAQ (reference sequence). There are 14 residues in the CDR3.

The gene calls are TRBV6-5 and TRBJ2-1; TRBD2 matches at 10 bases. CDR3 length: 14 amino acids. Germline CDR1 and CDR2: MNHEY and SVGAGI. Trimming cost V 8 bases and J 7 bases; bases outside gene matches: 8. In DNA, the CDR3 is TGTGCCAGCGTCCCGGGACTAGCGTCTAATGAGCAGTTCTTC. Encoded protein: CASVPGLASNEQFF.

The V call is TRBV28, the J call TRBJ2-7; 7 bases are a match to TRBD1. Unmatched junction bases numbered 7, after V lost 8 bases and J lost 0 bases. Germline CDR1 reads MDHEN; CDR2 reads SYDVKM. CDR3 length: 14 amino acids. As DNA, the CDR3 is TGTGCCAGCGGGGGACAGAGAGGCTCCTACGAGCAGTACTTC. Protein product: CASGGQRGSYEQYF.

The rearrangement uses TRBV15 and TRBJ1-2; no clear D gene. Germline CDR1 is LNHNV and CDR2 is YYDKDF (reference sequence). The CDR3 runs 21 residues. V shed 0 bases and J shed 1 base, with 27 bases lying between them. CDR3 sequence reads: CATSRDILKFGAQSINYGYTF. The CDR3 DNA follows: TGTGCCACCAGCAGAGATATACTAAAATTTGGCGCACAATCGATTAACTATGGCTACACCTTC.